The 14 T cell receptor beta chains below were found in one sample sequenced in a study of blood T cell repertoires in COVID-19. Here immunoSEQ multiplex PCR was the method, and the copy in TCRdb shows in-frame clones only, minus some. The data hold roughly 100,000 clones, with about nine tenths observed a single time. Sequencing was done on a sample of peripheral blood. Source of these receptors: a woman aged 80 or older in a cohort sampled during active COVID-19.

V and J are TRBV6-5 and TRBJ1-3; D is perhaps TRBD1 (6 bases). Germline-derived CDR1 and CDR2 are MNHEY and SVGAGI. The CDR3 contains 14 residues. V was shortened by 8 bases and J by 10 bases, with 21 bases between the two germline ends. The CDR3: CASGLGAAKITIYF. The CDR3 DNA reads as TGTGCCAGCGGGCTGGGGGCCGCCAAGATAACCATATATTTT.

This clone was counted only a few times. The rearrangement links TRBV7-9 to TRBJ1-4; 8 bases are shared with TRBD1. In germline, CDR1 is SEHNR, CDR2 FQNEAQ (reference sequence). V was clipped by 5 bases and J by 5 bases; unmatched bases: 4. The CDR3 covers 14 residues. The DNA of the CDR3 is TGTGCCAGCAGCAAAGGACAGGGAAATGAAAAACTGTTTTTT. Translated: CASSKGQGNEKLFF.

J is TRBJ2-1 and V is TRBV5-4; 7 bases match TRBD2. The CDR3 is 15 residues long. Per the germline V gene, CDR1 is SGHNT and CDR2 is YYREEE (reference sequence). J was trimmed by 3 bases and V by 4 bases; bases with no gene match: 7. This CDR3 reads CASSLPSGHYNEQFF. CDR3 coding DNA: TGTGCCAGCAGCCTACCTAGCGGCCACTACAATGAGCAGTTCTTC.

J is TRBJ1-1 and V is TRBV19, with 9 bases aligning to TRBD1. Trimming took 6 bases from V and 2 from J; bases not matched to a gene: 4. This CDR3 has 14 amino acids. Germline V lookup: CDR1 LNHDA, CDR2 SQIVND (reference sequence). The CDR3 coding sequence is TGTGCCAGTAGAACGGACAGGGGAAACACTGAAGCTTTCTTT. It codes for CASRTDRGNTEAFF.

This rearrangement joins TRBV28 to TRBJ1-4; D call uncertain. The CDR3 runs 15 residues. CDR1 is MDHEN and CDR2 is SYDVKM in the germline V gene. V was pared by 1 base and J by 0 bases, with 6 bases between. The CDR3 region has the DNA TGTGCCAGCAGTTTATCCGTTGCAACTAATGAAAAACTGTTTTTT. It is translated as CASSLSVATNEKLFF.

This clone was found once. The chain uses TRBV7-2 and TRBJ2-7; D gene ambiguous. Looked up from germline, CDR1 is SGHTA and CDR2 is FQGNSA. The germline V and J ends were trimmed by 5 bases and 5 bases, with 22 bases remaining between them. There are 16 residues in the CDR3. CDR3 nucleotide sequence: TGTGCCAGCAGCCCCTCGGTCGCCACCTCGCCCCACGAGCAGTACTTC. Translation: CASSPSVATSPHEQYF.

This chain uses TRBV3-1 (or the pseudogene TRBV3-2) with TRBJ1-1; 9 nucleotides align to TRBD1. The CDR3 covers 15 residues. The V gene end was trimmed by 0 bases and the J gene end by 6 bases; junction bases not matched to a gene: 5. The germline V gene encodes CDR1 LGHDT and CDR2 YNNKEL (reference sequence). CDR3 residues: CASSQDWTGEAEAFF. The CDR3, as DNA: TGTGCCAGCAGCCAAGATTGGACAGGGGAGGCTGAAGCTTTCTTT.

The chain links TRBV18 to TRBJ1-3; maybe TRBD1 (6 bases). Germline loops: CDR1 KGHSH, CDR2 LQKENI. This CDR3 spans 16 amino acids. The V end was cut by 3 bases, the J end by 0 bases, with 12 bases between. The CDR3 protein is CASSPNRASSGNTIYF. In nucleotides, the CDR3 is TGTGCCAGCTCACCTAACAGGGCCAGCTCTGGAAACACCATATATTTT.

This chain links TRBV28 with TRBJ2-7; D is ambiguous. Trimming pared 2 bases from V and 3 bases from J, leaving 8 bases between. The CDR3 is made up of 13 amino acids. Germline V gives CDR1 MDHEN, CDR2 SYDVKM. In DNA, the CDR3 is TGTGCCAGCAGTTTACCGGGTGACTACGAGCAGTACTTC. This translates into CASSLPGDYEQYF.

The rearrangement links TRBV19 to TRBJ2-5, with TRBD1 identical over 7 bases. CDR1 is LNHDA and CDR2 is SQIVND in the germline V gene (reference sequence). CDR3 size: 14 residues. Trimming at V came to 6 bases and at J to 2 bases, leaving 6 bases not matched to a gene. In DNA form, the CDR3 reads TGTGCCAGTAGCGAGAGGACAGGACAAGAGACCCAGTACTTC. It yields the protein CASSERTGQETQYF.

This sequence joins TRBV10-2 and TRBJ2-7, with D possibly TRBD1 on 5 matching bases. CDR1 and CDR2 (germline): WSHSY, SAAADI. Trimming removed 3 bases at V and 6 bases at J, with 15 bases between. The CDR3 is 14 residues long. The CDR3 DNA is TGCGCCAGCAGTGATGCGCAGGGTAACGGCGAGCAGTACTTC. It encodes CASSDAQGNGEQYF.

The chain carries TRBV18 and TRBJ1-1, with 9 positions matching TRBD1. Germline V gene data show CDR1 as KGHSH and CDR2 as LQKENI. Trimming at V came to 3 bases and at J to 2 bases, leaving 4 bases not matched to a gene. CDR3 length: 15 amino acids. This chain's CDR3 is CASSPRQGDNTEAFF. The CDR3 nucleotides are TGTGCCAGCTCACCCCGACAGGGGGACAACACTGAAGCTTTCTTT.

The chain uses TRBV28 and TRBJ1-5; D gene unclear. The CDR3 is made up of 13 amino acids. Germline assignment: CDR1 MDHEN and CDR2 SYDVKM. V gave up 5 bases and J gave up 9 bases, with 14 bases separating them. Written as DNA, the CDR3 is TGTGCCAGCAGTATAACCCCGAGGAGGCCCCAGCATTTT. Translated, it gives CASSITPRRPQHF.

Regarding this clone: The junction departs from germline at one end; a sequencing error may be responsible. The CDR3 coding sequence is TGTGCTAGCAGCTTAGGGCTTTCGGGGGAGACCCAGTACTTC. This encodes CASSLGLSGETQYF. The chain couples TRBV7-7 to TRBJ2-5; D might be TRBD2 (5 bases). This CDR3 spans 14 amino acids. CDR1 is SSHAT, CDR2 FNYEAQ, per germline (reference sequence).